In its sample, the clone carrying this T cell receptor (beta chain) was seen a few times. The antigen remains unidentified. Deletions cut 4 bases from V and 2 bases from J, with 13 bases between. CDR3 size: 15 residues. The germline gives CDR1 MNHEY, CDR2 SVGAGI. The data were obtained in a study of identical twins. Study-level points and caveats: There is a chance that invariant MAIT and iNKT cells partially muddied zero-insertion analyses. Cord blood's abundant beta clonotypes had fewer insertions, unlike memory repertoires. Models, which agreed with sharing between unrelated individuals, nonetheless underestimated the out-of-frame TCR alpha sharing seen in monozygotic twins.

TCRdb reanalysed the 5' RACE reads using MiXCR and keeps one entry per CDR3 protein. The sample includes 640,000 or so distinct CDR3 sequences, 6% to 6.5% seen only once; the top ten take about 1.8%. The source material was naive T cells sorted from blood. The clonotype originates from a man aged 18 to 30 in good health. The J gene is TRBJ2-3, the V gene TRBV6-5, with D possibly TRBD1 on 6 matching bases. The CDR3, as DNA: TGTGCCAGCAGTTTCAACAGGGATACCACAGATACGCAGTATTTT. Residues: CASSFNRDTTDTQYF.